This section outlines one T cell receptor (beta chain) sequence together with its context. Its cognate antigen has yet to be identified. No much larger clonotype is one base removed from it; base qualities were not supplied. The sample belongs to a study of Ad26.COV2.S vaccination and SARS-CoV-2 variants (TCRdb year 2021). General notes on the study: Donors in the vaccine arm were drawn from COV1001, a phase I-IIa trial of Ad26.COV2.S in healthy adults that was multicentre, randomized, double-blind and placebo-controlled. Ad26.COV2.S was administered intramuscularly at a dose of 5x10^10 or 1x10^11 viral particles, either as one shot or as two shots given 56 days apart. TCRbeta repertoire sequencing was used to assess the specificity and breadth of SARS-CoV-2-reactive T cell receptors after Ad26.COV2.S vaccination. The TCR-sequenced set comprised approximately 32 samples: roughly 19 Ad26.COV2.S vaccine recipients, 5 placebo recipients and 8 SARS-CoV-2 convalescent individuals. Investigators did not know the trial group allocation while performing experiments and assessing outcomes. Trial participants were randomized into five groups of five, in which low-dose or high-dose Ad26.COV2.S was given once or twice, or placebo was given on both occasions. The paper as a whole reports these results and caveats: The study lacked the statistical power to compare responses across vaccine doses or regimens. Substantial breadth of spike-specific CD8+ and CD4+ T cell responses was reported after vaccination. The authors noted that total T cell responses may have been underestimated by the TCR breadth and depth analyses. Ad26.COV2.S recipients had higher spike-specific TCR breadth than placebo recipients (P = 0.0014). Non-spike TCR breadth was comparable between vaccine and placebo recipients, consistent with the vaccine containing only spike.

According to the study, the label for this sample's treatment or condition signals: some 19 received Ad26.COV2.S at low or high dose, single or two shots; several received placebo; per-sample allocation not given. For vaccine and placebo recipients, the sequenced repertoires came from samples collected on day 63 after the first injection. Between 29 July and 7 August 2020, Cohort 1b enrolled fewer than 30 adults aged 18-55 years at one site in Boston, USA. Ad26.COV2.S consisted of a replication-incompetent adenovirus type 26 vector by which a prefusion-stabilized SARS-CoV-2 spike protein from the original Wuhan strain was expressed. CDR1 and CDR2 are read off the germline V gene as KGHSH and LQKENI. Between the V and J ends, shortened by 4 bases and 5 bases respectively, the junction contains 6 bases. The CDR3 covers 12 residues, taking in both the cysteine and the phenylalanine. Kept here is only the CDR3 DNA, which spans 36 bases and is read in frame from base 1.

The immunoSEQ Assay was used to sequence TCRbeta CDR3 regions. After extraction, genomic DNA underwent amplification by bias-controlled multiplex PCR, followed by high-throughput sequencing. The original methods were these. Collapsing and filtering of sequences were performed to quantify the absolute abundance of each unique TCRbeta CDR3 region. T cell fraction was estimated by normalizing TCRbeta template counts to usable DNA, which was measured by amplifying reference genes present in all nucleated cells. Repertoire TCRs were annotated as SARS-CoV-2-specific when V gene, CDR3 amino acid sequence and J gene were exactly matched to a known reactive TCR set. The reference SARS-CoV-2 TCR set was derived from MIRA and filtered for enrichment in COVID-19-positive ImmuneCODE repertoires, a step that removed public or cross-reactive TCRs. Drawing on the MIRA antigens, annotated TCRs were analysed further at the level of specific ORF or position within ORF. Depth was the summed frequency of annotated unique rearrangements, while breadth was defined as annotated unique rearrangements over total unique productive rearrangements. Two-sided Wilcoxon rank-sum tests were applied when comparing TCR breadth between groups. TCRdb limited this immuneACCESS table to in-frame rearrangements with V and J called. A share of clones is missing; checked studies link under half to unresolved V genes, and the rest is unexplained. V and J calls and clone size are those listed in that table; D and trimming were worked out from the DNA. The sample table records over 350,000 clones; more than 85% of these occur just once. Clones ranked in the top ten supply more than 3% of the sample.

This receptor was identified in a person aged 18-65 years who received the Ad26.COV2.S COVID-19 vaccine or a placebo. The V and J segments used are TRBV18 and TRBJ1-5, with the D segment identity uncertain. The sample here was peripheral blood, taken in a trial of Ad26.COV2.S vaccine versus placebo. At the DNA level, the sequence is TGTGCCAGCTCACTGCCAGATCAGCCCCAGCATTTT. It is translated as CASSLPDQPQHF.